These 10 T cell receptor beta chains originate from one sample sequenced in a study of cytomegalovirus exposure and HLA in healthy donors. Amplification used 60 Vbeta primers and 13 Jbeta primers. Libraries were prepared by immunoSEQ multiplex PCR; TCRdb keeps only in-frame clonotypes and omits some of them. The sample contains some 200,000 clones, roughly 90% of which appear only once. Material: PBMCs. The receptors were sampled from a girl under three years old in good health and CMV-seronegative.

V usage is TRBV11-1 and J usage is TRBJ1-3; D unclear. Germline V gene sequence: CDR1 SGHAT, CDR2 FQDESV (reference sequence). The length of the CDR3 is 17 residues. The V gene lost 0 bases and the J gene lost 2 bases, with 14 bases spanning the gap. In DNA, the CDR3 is TGTGCCAGCAGCTTAGCCGCCCGGGGATTCGCTGGAAACACCATATATTTT. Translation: CASSLAARGFAGNTIYF.

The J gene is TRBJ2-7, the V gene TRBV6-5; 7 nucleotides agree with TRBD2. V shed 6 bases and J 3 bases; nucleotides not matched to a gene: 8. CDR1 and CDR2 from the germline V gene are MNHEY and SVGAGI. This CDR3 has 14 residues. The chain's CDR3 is CASRGGAGVYEQYF. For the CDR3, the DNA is TGTGCCAGCAGGGGAGGGGCGGGCGTCTACGAGCAGTACTTC.

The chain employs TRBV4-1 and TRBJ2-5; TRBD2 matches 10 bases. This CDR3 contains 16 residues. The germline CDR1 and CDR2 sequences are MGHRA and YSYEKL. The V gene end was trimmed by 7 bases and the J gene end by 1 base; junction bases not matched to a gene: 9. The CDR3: CASKETAGGLQETQYF. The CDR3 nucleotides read TGCGCCAGCAAGGAAACAGCGGGGGGGCTCCAAGAGACCCAGTACTTC.

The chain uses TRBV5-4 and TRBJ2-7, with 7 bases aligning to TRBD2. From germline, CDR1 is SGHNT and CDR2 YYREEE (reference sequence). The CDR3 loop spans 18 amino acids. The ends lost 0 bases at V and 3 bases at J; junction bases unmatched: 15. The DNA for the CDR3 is TGTGCCAGCAGCTTGGGGGCTACTGGCGGGGGACCCGACTACGAGCAGTACTTC. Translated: CASSLGATGGGPDYEQYF.

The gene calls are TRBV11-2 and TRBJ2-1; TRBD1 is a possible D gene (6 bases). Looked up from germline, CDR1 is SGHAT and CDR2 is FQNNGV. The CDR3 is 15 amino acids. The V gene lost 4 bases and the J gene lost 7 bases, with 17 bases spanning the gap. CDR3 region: CASSSTQGTPNEQFF. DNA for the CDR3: TGTGCCAGCAGCTCTACCCAGGGGACACCTAATGAGCAGTTCTTC.

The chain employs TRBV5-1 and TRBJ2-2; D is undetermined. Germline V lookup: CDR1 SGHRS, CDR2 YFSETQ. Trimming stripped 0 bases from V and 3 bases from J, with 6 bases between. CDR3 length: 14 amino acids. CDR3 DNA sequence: TGCGCCAGCAGCTTGGGGCGGCACACCGGGGAGCTGTTTTTT. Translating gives CASSLGRHTGELFF.

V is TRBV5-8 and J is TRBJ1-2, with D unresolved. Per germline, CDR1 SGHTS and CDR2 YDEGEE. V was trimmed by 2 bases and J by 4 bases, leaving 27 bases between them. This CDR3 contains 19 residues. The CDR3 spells CASSLSIGWSPHLLYGYTF. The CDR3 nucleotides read TGTGCCAGCAGCTTAAGCATCGGATGGAGCCCCCACCTACTCTATGGCTACACCTTC.

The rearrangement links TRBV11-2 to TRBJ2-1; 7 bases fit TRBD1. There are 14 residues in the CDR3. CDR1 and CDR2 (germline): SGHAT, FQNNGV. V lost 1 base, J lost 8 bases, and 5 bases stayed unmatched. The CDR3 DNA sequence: TGTGCCAGCAGCTTAGTCCAGGGGGTCGATGAGCAGTTCTTC. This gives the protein CASSLVQGVDEQFF.

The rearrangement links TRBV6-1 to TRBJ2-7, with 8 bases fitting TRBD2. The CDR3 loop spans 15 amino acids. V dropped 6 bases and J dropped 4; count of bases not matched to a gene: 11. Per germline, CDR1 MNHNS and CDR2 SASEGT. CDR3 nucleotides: TGTGCCAGCAGGCCGGGAGGGGGGATGAGGTACGAGCAGTACTTC. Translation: CASRPGGGMRYEQYF.

The CDR3 is CASSDSAGSGELFF. In nucleotides, the CDR3 is TGTGCCAGCAGTGACTCCGCGGGCTCCGGGGAGCTGTTTTTT. V gene TRBV6-4 combines with J gene TRBJ2-2, with D perhaps TRBD2 (5 bases). The V end lost 0 bases, the J end lost 6 bases, and 8 bases lay between the germline ends. This CDR3 has 14 residues. CDR1 MRHNA and CDR2 SNTAGT come from the germline V gene.